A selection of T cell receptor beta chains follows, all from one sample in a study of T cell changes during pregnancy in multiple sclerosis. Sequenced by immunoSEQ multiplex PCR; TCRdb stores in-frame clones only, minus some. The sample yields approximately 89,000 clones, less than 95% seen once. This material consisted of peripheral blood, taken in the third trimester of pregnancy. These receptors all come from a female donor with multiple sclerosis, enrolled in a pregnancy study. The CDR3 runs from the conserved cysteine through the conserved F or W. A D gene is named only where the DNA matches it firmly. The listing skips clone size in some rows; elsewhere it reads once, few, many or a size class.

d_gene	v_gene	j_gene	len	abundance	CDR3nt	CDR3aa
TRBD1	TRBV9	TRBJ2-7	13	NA	TGTGCCAGCAGTCCCGCAGGGGGCTACGAGCAGTACTTC	CASSPAGGYEQYF
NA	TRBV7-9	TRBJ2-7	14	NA	TGTGCCAGCAGCCCAGAAGGGGGCTCCTACGAGCAGTACTTC	CASSPEGGSYEQYF
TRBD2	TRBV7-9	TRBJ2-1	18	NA	TGTGCCAGCAGCTTTTTCATCTTAGCGGGGGTGAGAACCAATGAGCAGTTCTTC	CASSFFILAGVRTNEQFF
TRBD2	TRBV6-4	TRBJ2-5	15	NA	TGTGCCAGCGAGTATACGGGACTAGCGCGAGAGACCCAGTACTTC	CASEYTGLARETQYF
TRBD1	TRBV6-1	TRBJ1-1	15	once	TGTGCCAGCATCAAGAGGGACAGCCCGAACACTGAAGCTTTCTTT	CASIKRDSPNTEAFF
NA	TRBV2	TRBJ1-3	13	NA	TGTGCCAGCAGTGGGGGCTTTGGAAACACCATATATTTT	CASSGGFGNTIYF
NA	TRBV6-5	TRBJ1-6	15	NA	TGTGCCAGTCACACAGGGAGCTCCTATAATTCACCCCTCCACTTT	CASHTGSSYNSPLHF
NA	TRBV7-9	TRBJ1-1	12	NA	TGTGCCAGCAGCTACGGGGAGGGTGAAGCTTTCTTT	CASSYGEGEAFF
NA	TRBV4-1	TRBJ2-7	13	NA	TGCGCCAGCAGCCAAGATATCCGGGACGAGCAGTACTTC	CASSQDIRDEQYF
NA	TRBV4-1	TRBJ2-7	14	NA	TGCGCCAGCAGCCCGGCGGGCCGCTTCGACGAGCAGTACTTC	CASSPAGRFDEQYF
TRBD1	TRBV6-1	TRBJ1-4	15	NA	TGTGCCAGCAGTGGCGGACAGGGGGCTTCCGAAAAACTGTTTTTT	CASSGGQGASEKLFF
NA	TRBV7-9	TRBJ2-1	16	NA	TGTGCCGGAACCACCTCCGGAGGGCGGTCCTACAATGAGCAGTTCTTC	CAGTTSGGRSYNEQFF
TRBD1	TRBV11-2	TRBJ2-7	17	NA	TGTGCCAGCACCGTTGATCCCTCCCGGACAGGGGGCGACGAGCAGTACTTC	CASTVDPSRTGGDEQYF
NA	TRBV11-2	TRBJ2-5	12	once	TGTGCCAGCTCGGAGGGGATCGAGACCCAGTACTTC	CASSEGIETQYF
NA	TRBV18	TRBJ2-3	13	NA	TGTGCCAGCTCACCCGGGAGCACAGATACGCAGTATTTT	CASSPGSTDTQYF
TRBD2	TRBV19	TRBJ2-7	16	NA	TGTGCCAGTACCGGGGGGTCGGACGGGGCTCCCTACGAGCAGTACTTC	CASTGGSDGAPYEQYF
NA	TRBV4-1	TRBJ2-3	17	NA	TGCGCCAGCAGCCAAGAAACGCACAGCGGGAGCACAGATACGCAGTATTTT	CASSQETHSGSTDTQYF
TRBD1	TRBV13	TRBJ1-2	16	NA	TGTGCCAGCAGCCACGGGACAGGGAGCTTAAGCGGTGGCTACACCTTC	CASSHGTGSLSGGYTF
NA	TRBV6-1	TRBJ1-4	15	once	TGTGCCAGCAGTGATAACAGGCGGAGTGGAGAAAAACTGTTTTTT	CASSDNRRSGEKLFF
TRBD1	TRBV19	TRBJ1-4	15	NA	TGTGCCAGTAGTGACTCGACAGGGACTAATGAAAAACTGTTTTTT	CASSDSTGTNEKLFF
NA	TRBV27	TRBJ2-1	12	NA	TGTGCCAGCAGTTCGGGGAGCAATGAGCAGTTCTTC	CASSSGSNEQFF
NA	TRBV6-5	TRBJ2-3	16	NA	TGTGCCAGCAGTTACTTGACGGCTAGTTCCACAGATACGCAGTATTTT	CASSYLTASSTDTQYF
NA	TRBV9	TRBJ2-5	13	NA	TGTGCCAGCAGCGTAGGGGGGGAAGAGACCCAGTACTTC	CASSVGGEETQYF
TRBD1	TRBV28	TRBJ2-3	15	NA	TGTGCCAGCAGCCCCCCCGGGACAGGGAAAGATACGCAGTATTTT	CASSPPGTGKDTQYF
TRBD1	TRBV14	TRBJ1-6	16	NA	TGTGCCAGCAGCCAAGATCTGGGACAGGTTAATTCACCCCTCCACTTT	CASSQDLGQVNSPLHF
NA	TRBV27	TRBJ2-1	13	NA	TGTGCCAGCCGAGGACTAGGGGGAAATGAGCAGTTCTTC	CASRGLGGNEQFF
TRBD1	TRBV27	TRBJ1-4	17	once	TGTGCCAGCAGTTTTATCCACACAGGGGGGGGTAATGAAAAACTGTTTTTT	CASSFIHTGGGNEKLFF
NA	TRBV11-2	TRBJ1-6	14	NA	TGTGCCAGCAGCCCCTCCTCCTATAATTCACCCCTCCACTTT	CASSPSSYNSPLHF
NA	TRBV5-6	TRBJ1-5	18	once	TGTGCCAGCAGCTTGGGAGCCCGAAGAGGAGCTAGCAATCAGCCCCAGCATTTT	CASSLGARRGASNQPQHF
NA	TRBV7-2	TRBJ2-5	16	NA	TGTGCCAGCAGCTTATGGCTCGCCGCGGTCCAAGAGACCCAGTACTTC	CASSLWLAAVQETQYF
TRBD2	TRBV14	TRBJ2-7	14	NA	TGTGCCAGCAGCCCACTAGCGGGCCCCTACGAGCAGTACTTC	CASSPLAGPYEQYF
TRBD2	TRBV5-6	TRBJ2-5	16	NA	TGTGCCAGCAGCTCACTAGCGGGGGGGCCCGGAGAGACCCAGTACTTC	CASSSLAGGPGETQYF
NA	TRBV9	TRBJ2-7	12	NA	TGTGCCAGCAGCGCTCGGGGCTACGAGCAGTACTTC	CASSARGYEQYF
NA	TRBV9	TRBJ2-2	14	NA	TGTGCCAGCAGCTCCCGACTTGGGACCGGGGAGCTGTTTTTT	CASSSRLGTGELFF
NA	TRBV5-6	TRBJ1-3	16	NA	TGTGCCAGCAGCTTGGGGGCCGTACCACGTGGAAACACCATATATTTT	CASSLGAVPRGNTIYF
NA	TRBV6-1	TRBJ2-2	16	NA	TGTGCCAGCAGTGAAAAGGTGGGGGGAGAGTTCGGGGAGCTGTTTTTT	CASSEKVGGEFGELFF
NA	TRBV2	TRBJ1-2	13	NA	TGTGCCAGCAGGACCGCGGCGGCCCGAGGCTACACCTTC	CASRTAAARGYTF
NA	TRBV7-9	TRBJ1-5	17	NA	TGTGCCAGCAGCTTAGCGCCACGGGGAGGGGGTGGTCAGCCCCAGCATTTT	CASSLAPRGGGGQPQHF
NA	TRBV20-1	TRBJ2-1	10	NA	TGCAGTGCTAGGGCAAATGAGCAGTTCTTC	CSARANEQFF
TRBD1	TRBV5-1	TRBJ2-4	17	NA	TGCGCCAGCAGCGCCGAGACAGGGGGAATAGCCAAAAACATTCAGTACTTC	CASSAETGGIAKNIQYF
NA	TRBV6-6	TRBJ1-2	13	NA	TGTGCCAGCAGTGGAACTCAGGATTACGGCTACACCTTC	CASSGTQDYGYTF
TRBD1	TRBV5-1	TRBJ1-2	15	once	TGCGCCAGCAGCAAACGACAGGGGGCTAACTATGGCTACACCTTC	CASSKRQGANYGYTF
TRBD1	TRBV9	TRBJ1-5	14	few	TGTGCCAGCAGCGAGGGGACAGGGGGAAGGCCCCAGCATTTT	CASSEGTGGRPQHF
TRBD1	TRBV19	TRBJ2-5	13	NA	TGTGCCAGTAGTGCGGGACAGGGGGGGACCCAGTACTTC	CASSAGQGGTQYF
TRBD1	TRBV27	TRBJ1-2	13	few	TGTGCCAGCAGTTACAGGACAGGCGGCGGCTACACCTTC	CASSYRTGGGYTF
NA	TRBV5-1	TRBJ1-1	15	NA	TGCGCCAGCAGCTTGGCTGCAGGTTTGAACACTGAAGCTTTCTTT	CASSLAAGLNTEAFF
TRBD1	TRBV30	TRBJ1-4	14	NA	TGTGCCTGGAATACAGGGGTCTCCCCTGAAAAACTGTTTTTT	CAWNTGVSPEKLFF
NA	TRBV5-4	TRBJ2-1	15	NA	TGTGCCAGCAGCTTGCGGGGGGCCCCCTACAATGAGCAGTTCTTC	CASSLRGAPYNEQFF
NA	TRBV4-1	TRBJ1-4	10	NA	TGCGCCGAACGCCGAGGGTTAGGGTTTTTT	CAERRGLGFF
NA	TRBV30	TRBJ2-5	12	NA	TGTGCCTGGAGCTTAGCTGTGGAGACCCAGTACTTC	CAWSLAVETQYF
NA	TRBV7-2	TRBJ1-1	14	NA	TGTGCCAGCAGATCGAGGGGGATGAACACTGAAGCTTTCTTT	CASRSRGMNTEAFF
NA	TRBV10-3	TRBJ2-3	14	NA	TGTGCCATCAGAGCGGGTTCAGTCACAGATACGCAGTATTTT	CAIRAGSVTDTQYF
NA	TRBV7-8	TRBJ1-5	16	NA	TGTGCCAGCAGCTTAGGACGAAGACAGCCCAATCAGCCCCAGCATTTT	CASSLGRRQPNQPQHF
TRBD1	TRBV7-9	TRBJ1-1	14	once	TGTGCCAGCAGCTTAGGGGACAGGGTATCTGAAGCTTTCTTT	CASSLGDRVSEAFF
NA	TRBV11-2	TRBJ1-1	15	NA	TGTGCCAGCAGCTTAGACAGGGCGGTGAACACTGAAGCTTTCTTT	CASSLDRAVNTEAFF